This T cell receptor beta chain was recorded in a study of T cells in Graves' hyperthyroidism and ophthalmopathy. The V gene's germline CDR1 is SGHRS and CDR2 YFSETQ. Trimming took 0 bases from V and 0 from J, leaving 16 bases between them. The CDR3 covers 19 residues. From RNA transcripts, TCR beta CDR3 regions were amplified. HTBI primers drove first-round RT-PCR of the TCR CDR3. TCRdb fed the multiplex PCR reads into MiXCR, producing one record per CDR3 protein. The table records roughly 510,000 distinct CDR3 sequences, about 45% of them present only once. The source of this sequence is an adult woman with Graves' disease, either hyperthyroidism or ophthalmopathy (not recorded which). The chain is built from TRBV5-1 and TRBJ1-6; D gene ambiguous. The sample consisted of peripheral blood or thyroid tissue (not recorded which). The CDR3 DNA follows: TGCGCCAGCAGCTTGGCCGGCATTCGAAGGATCTCCTATAATTCACCCCTCCACTTT. It codes for CASSLAGIRRISYNSPLHF.